These T cell receptor beta chains were read from a single sample in a study of cytomegalovirus exposure and HLA in healthy donors. Generated by immunoSEQ multiplex PCR, the TCRdb table keeps only in-frame clones and is missing some. This sample lists over 150,000 clones; its ten largest clones have less than 0.85%. The sample comprised PBMCs. These receptor sequences come from a boy younger than 18 in good health and CMV-seronegative. CDR3s include the opening cysteine and the closing phenylalanine or tryptophan. Each record gives: D gene, CDR3 length, J gene, V gene, CDR3 DNA, CDR3 protein. A D gene is named only where the DNA matches it firmly.

>NA|15|TRBJ2-2|TRBV5-1
TGCGCCAGCAGCTTCCTGGGGGCGGCCACCGGGGAGCTGTTTTTT
CASSFLGAATGELFF
>NA|13|TRBJ2-3|TRBV19
TGTGCCAGTCGTTCTTCCCCCACAGATACGCAGTATTTT
CASRSSPTDTQYF
>TRBD2|16|TRBJ2-5|TRBV5-1
TGCGCCAGCAGCTTGGAGCCTAGCGGGGGGGGAGAGACCCAGTACTTC
CASSLEPSGGGETQYF
>NA|14|TRBJ1-4|TRBV4-1
TGCGCCAGCAGCCAGCGCCGGGAATTTGAAAAACTGTTTTTT
CASSQRREFEKLFF
>NA|13|TRBJ2-1|TRBV7-3
TGTGCCAGCAGCTTATTCACGGGAAATGAGCAGTTCTTC
CASSLFTGNEQFF
>NA|15|TRBJ1-2|TRBV4-1
TGCGCCAGCAGCCAAGATTTTCGGCAGGCCTATGGCTACACCTTC
CASSQDFRQAYGYTF
>TRBD1|15|TRBJ1-6|TRBV6-6
TGTGCCAGCAGACCTCCTGCGGGACAGGGGTTTCCCCTCCACTTT
CASRPPAGQGFPLHF
>NA|15|TRBJ2-3|TRBV6-1
TGTGTCACCCTGGCGGGCGGGGCGAGCACAGATACGCAGTATTTT
CVTLAGGASTDTQYF
>TRBD2|17|TRBJ2-1|TRBV7-8
TGTGCCAGCAGCTCGGGACTAGCGGTAAGCTCCTACAATGAGCAGTTCTTC
CASSSGLAVSSYNEQFF
>TRBD1|14|TRBJ1-4|TRBV2
TGTGCCAGCAGATACACAACCAGGGGGGAAAAACTGTTTTTT
CASRYTTRGEKLFF
>TRBD1|13|TRBJ1-1|TRBV29-1
TGCAGCGTTACAGGGGGGGCAGACACTGAAGCTTTCTTT
CSVTGGADTEAFF
>TRBD1|14|TRBJ2-7|TRBV2
TGTGCCAGCAGTCCCGCGGGACAGGGGCCCGAGCAGTACTTC
CASSPAGQGPEQYF
>NA|15|TRBJ2-7|TRBV11-2
TGTGCCAGCAGCTTAGAGGGCGGAGGGTCCTACGAGCAGTACTTC
CASSLEGGGSYEQYF
>TRBD2|13|TRBJ2-1|TRBV27
TGTGCCAGCAGTTTCCCCTCCGGGACTAGCCAGTTCTTC
CASSFPSGTSQFF
>TRBD1|15|TRBJ2-1|TRBV30
TGTGCCTGGACGAAGGGGACAGGTTCCTACAATGAGCAGTTCTTC
CAWTKGTGSYNEQFF
>TRBD1|15|TRBJ2-1|TRBV4-3
TGCGCCAGCAGCCAACCCGGGACAGGGTACAATGAGCAGTTCTTC
CASSQPGTGYNEQFF
>NA|13|TRBJ1-6|TRBV11-3
TGTGCCAGCAGTGGCGGTGGGAGTTCACCCCTCCACTTT
CASSGGGSSPLHF
>TRBD1|15|TRBJ1-1|TRBV2
TGTGCCAGCCAAGCAGGGGGAGTGTTGGACACTGAAGCTTTCTTT
CASQAGGVLDTEAFF
>TRBD1|13|TRBJ2-7|TRBV27
TGTGCCAGCAGTTTATTACAGGGGTACGAGCAGTACTTC
CASSLLQGYEQYF
>NA|13|TRBJ2-5|TRBV7-7
TGTGCCAGCAGCTTAGCACCCAGAGAGACCCAGTACTTC
CASSLAPRETQYF
>NA|12|TRBJ2-3|TRBV14
TGTGCCAGCAGCCCTTCGGTAGATACGCAGTATTTT
CASSPSVDTQYF
>NA|13|TRBJ2-1|TRBV6-5
TGTGCCAGCAGTGCCGCTAGCGCGGGTGAGCAGTTCTTC
CASSAASAGEQFF
>NA|13|TRBJ2-7|TRBV16
TGTGCCAGCAGCCCAGGCAGCTCCTACGAGCAGTACTTC
CASSPGSSYEQYF
>NA|14|TRBJ1-3|TRBV4-1
TGCGCCAGCAGCCAAGACAGGGGTAGAAACACCATATATTTT
CASSQDRGRNTIYF
>TRBD1|13|TRBJ2-7|TRBV19
TGTGCCACCCATCCGGGACAGGGAGGCGAGCAGTACTTC
CATHPGQGGEQYF
>TRBD2|14|TRBJ2-1|TRBV5-1
TGCGCCAGCAGAAAGAGCGGGGGGGCCGATGAGCAGTTCTTC
CASRKSGGADEQFF
>TRBD1|14|TRBJ2-1|TRBV27
TGTGCCAGCAGTCCCCACCAGACAGGGAATGAGCAGTTCTTC
CASSPHQTGNEQFF
>NA|14|TRBJ2-3|TRBV6-5
TGTGCCAGCAAAAAGGGGCAGGGTGATCATACGCAGTATTTT
CASKKGQGDHTQYF
>NA|14|TRBJ1-1|TRBV30
TGTGCCTGTACACGGGGAGCTATGAACACTGAAGCTTTCTTT
CACTRGAMNTEAFF
>NA|17|TRBJ1-1|TRBV7-9
TGTGCCAGCAGCCCCCAGGTGGGAGCTGGAAGGAACACTGAAGCTTTCTTT
CASSPQVGAGRNTEAFF
>NA|13|TRBJ2-3|TRBV7-2
TGTGCCAGCAGTTCCGGGGTCACAGATACGCAGTATTTT
CASSSGVTDTQYF
>NA|12|TRBJ2-3|TRBV10-3
TGTGCCATCAGTGACCCAGCAGATACGCAGTATTTT
CAISDPADTQYF
>TRBD1|16|TRBJ1-5|TRBV19
TGTGCCAGTAGTCGACAGGGACTCTATAGCAATCAGCCCCAGCATTTT
CASSRQGLYSNQPQHF
>TRBD2|15|TRBJ2-7|TRBV7-9
TGTGCCAGCAGTCCTACTAGCGGGGGGGCCTACGAGCAGTACTTC
CASSPTSGGAYEQYF
>NA|12|TRBJ1-5|TRBV18
TGTGCCAGCTCACTCCCTGAGCAGCCCCAGCATTTT
CASSLPEQPQHF